The clone carrying this TCR beta chain has a single count. Its specificity is not known. The ends were cut back, 4 bases at V and 8 bases at J, with 16 bases in the middle. Germline lookup yields CDR1 SGDLS and CDR2 YYNGEE. CDR3 length: 15 amino acids. The donors were part of the roughly 130-subject validation cohort, which stood apart from the approximately 640-subject first cohort. Assay: immunoSEQ multiplex PCR; the TCRdb copy retains only in-frame clones and omits some. The data show about 110,000 clones, with roughly 89% seen just once and 1.5% to 2% held by the top ten. The sample comes from a study of cytomegalovirus exposure and HLA in healthy donors. Study at large: Later, an analysis reported that the 110 or so validation repertoires had used the same platform as the roughly 650 first-cohort repertoires.

General study results and limits: Most observed TCR sequences were rare, whereas some public TCRs were detected in many donors. The investigators catalogued 150 or so TCR beta chains as cytomegalovirus-associated.

This receptor was taken from a woman aged 18-29 years in good health and CMV-seronegative. The source material was PBMCs. This chain joins TRBV9 and TRBJ1-6; D perhaps matches TRBD1 (5 bases). The CDR3 sequence: CASSPSGKWDSPLHF. For the CDR3, the DNA is TGTGCCAGCAGCCCCTCAGGGAAGTGGGATTCACCCCTCCACTTT.